This TCR beta chain came from a study of CD8 T cells in Susac syndrome. Study summary: Patients with Susac syndrome were therapy-naive, taking corticosteroids, with some also receiving intravenous immunoglobulin, or taking intravenous immunoglobulin alone at the time their blood was drawn.

Reverse transcription of roughly 0.5 to 1 ug RNA used random hexamers. The method of amplification for TCR beta CDR3 was immunoSEQ multiplex PCR, covering 54 Vbeta and 13 Jbeta. TCRdb used MiXCR to reprocess the immunoSEQ multiplex PCR reads, holding one entry per CDR3 protein. Here the sample spans 120,000 to 150,000 distinct CDR3 sequences, around 95% being singletons. The count of this clonotype is one. This sequence originates from a human donor with Susac syndrome. Source material: CD4+ T cells from PBMCs.

DNA for the CDR3: TGTGCCAGCCGGGGGCTAGCGGGAGAGGTCGCCGGGGAGCTGTTTTTT. It is translated as CASRGLAGEVAGELFF. The chain joins TRBV15 to TRBJ2-2; 10 bases align to TRBD2. This CDR3 spans 16 amino acids. The germline CDR1 and CDR2 sequences are LNHNV and YYDKDF (reference sequence). V dropped 10 bases and J dropped 6; count of bases not matched to a gene: 14.